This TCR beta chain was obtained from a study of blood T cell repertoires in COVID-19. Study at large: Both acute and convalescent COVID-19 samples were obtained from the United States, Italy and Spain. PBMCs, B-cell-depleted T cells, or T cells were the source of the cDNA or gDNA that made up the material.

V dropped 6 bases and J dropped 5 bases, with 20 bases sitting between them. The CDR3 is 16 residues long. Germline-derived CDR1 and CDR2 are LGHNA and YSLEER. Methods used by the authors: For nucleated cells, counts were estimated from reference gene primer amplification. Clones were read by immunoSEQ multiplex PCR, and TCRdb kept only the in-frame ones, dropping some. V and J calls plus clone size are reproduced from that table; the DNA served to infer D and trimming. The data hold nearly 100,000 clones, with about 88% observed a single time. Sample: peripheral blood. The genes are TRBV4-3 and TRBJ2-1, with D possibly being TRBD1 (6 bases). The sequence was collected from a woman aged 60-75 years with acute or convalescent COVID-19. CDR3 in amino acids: CASSPTKGTPNNEQFF. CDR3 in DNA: TGCGCCAGCAGTCCAACCAAAGGGACACCTAACAATGAGCAGTTCTTC.